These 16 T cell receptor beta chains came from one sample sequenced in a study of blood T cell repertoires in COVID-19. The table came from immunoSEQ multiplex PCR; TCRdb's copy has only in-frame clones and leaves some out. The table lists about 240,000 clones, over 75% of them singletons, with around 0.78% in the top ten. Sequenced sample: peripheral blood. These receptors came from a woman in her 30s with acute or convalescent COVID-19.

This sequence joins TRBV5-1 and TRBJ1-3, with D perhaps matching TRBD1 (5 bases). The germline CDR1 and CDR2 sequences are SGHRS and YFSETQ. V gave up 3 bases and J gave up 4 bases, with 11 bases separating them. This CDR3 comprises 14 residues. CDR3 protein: CASSSSGLGNTIYF. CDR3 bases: TGCGCCAGCAGCTCCTCGGGACTCGGAAACACCATATATTTT.

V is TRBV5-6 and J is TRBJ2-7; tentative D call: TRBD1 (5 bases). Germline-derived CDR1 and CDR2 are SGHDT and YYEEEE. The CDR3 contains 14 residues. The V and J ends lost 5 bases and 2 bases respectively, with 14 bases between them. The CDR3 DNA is TGTGCCAGCAGGGTCGGACACCTACCCTACGAGCAGTACTTC. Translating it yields CASRVGHLPYEQYF.

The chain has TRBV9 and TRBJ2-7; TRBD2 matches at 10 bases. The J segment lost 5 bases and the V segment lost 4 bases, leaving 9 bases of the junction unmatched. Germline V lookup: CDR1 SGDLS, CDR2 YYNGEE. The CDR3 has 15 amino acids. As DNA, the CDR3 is TGTGCCAGCAGCCCCCGCCCTAGCGGGAGCAACGAGCAGTACTTC. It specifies CASSPRPSGSNEQYF.

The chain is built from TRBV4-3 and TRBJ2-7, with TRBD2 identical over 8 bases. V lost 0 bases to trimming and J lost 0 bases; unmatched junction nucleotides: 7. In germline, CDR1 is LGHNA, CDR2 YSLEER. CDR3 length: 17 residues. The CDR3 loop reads CASSQESLTSGSYEQYF. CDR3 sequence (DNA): TGCGCCAGCAGCCAAGAATCCCTAACTAGCGGCTCCTACGAGCAGTACTTC.

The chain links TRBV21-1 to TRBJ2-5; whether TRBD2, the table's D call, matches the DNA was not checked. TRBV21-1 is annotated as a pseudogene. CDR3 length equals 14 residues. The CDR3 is CASSTLAVQETQYF. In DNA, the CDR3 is TGTGCCAGCAGCACGCTAGCGGTCCAAGAGACCCAGTACTTC.

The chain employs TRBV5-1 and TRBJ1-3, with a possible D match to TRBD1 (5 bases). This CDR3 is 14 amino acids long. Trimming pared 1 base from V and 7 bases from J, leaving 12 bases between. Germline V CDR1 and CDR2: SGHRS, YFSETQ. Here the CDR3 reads CASSLLGGMNTIYF. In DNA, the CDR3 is TGCGCCAGCAGCTTGTTGGGGGGAATGAACACCATATATTTT.

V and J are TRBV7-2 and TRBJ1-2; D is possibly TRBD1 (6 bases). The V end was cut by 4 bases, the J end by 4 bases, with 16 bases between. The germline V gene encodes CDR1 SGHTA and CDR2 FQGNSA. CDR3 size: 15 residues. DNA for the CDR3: TGTGCCAGCAGCTCCCCCGGGGGGGGCCGCTATGGCTACACCTTC. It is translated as CASSSPGGGRYGYTF.

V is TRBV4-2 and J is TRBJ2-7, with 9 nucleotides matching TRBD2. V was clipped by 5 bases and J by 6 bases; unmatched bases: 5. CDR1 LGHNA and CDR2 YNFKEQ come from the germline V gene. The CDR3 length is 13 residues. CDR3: CASSAGGDLEQYF. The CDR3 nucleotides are TGTGCCAGCAGCGCGGGAGGGGATCTCGAGCAGTACTTC.

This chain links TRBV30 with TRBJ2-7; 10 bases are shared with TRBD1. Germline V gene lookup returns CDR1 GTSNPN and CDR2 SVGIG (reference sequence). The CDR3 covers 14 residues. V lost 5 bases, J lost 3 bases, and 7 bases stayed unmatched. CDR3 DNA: TGTGCCTGGGACAGGGGGCGATTCCGCTACGAGCAGTACTTC. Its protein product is CAWDRGRFRYEQYF.

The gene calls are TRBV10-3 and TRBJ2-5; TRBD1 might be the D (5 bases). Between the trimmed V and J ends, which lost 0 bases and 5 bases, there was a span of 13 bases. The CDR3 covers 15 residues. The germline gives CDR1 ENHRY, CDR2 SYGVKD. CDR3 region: CAISESPGFGETQYF. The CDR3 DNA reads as TGTGCCATCAGTGAGTCGCCAGGGTTTGGGGAGACCCAGTACTTC.

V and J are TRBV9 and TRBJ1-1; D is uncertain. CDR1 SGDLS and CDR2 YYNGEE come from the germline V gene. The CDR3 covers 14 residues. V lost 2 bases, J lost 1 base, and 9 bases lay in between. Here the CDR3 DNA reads TGTGCCAGCAGCGTCCTCGCGGAGAACACTGAAGCTTTCTTT. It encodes CASSVLAENTEAFF.

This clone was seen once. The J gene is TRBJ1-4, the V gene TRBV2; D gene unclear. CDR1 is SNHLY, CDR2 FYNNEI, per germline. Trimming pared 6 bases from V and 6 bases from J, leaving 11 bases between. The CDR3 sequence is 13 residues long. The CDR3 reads CASRGVEDEKLFF. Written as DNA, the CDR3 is TGTGCCAGCAGAGGTGTGGAGGATGAAAAACTGTTTTTT. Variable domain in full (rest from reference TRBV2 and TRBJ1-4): EPEVTQTPSHQVTQMGQEVILRCVPISNHLYFYWYRQILGQKVEFLVSFYNNEISEKSEIFDDQFSVERPDGSNFTLKIRSTKLEDSAMYFCASRGVEDEKLFFGSGTQLSVL.

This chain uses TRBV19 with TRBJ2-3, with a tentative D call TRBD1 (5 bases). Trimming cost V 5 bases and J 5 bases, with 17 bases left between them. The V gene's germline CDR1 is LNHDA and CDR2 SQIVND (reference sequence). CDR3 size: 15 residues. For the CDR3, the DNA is TGTGCCAGTAGTTCCCAATCTCAGGGCATAGATACGCAGTATTTT. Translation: CASSSQSQGIDTQYF.

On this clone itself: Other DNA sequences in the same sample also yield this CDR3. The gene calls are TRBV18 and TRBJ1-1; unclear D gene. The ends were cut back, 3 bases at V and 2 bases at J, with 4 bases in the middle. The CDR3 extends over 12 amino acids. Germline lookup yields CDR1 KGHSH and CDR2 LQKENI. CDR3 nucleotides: TGTGCCAGCTCACCTTTAAACACTGAAGCTTTCTTT. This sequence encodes CASSPLNTEAFF.

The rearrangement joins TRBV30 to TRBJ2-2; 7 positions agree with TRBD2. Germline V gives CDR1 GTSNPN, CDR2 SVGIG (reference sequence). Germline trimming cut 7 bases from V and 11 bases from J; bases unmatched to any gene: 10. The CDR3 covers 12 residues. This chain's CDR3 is CASKNPGLELFF. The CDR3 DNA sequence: TGTGCCTCCAAAAACCCGGGACTAGAGCTGTTTTTT. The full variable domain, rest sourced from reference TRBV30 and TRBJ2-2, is SQTIHQWPATLVQPVGSPLSLECTVEGTSNPNLYWYRQAAGRGLQLLFYSVGIGQISSEVPQNLSASRPQDRQFILSSKKLLLSDSGFYLCASKNPGLELFFGEGSRLTVL.

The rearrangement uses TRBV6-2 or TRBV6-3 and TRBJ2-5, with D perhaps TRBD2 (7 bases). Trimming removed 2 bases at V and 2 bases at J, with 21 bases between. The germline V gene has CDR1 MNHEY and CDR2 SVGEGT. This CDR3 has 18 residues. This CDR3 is CASSYPSEGGGPQETQYF. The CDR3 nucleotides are TGTGCCAGCAGTTACCCATCAGAGGGGGGAGGGCCTCAAGAGACCCAGTACTTC.